This is a list of T cell receptor beta chains from one sample in a study of cytomegalovirus exposure and HLA in healthy donors. Assay: immunoSEQ multiplex PCR; the TCRdb copy retains only in-frame clones and omits some. The listing contains about 150,000 clones. The source material was PBMCs. These receptors were collected from a woman in her forties or fifties in good health and CMV-seronegative. Each CDR3 is given with its conserved first and last residue. The order of the fields is J gene, D gene, V gene, CDR3 protein, CDR3 DNA. D genes are given only for firm matches.

TRBJ2-7 | - | TRBV5-1 | CASSYGYEQYF | TGCGCCAGCAGCTACGGCTACGAGCAGTACTTC
TRBJ2-1 | TRBD2 | TRBV6-4 | CASSELAGTYNEQFF | TGTGCCAGCAGTGAGCTAGCGGGGACGTACAATGAGCAGTTCTTC
TRBJ2-2 | TRBD2 | TRBV5-1 | CASSGGTTHGELFF | TGCGCCAGCAGCGGCGGGACTACTCACGGGGAGCTGTTTTTT
TRBJ1-2 | TRBD1 | TRBV27 | CASILGQDYGYTF | TGTGCCAGCATCCTCGGACAGGACTATGGCTACACCTTC
TRBJ2-2 | - | TRBV29-1 | CSVARQGNTGELFF | TGCAGCGTTGCGAGACAAGGAAACACCGGGGAGCTGTTTTTT
TRBJ2-2 | - | TRBV30 | CAWSPPPGELFF | TGTGCCTGGAGCCCCCCTCCCGGGGAGCTGTTTTTT
TRBJ2-5 | - | TRBV28 | CASSFPPVETQYF | TGTGCCAGCAGTTTCCCTCCCGTGGAGACCCAGTACTTC
TRBJ2-3 | TRBD2 | TRBV7-3 | CASSLGLAADTQYF | TGTGCCAGCAGCCTGGGACTAGCGGCAGATACGCAGTATTTT
TRBJ2-7 | - | TRBV10-3 | CAILRRDDSYEQYF | TGTGCCATACTTAGGCGGGACGACTCCTACGAGCAGTACTTC
TRBJ1-3 | - | TRBV5-6 | CASRRSHSYSGNTIYF | TGTGCCAGCAGACGCTCCCACAGCTACTCTGGAAACACCATATATTTT
TRBJ2-1 | - | TRBV30 | CAWSVRLARVAEQFF | TGTGCCTGGAGTGTACGGCTAGCGAGGGTGGCTGAGCAGTTCTTC
TRBJ1-1 | - | TRBV7-2 | CASSLVGAENTEAFF | TGTGCCAGCAGCTTAGTTGGGGCGGAGAACACTGAAGCTTTCTTT
TRBJ2-7 | TRBD1 | TRBV7-9 | CAIVLGQGINEQYF | TGTGCCATCGTGTTGGGACAGGGGATAAACGAGCAGTACTTC
TRBJ2-3 | TRBD1 | TRBV5-1 | CASSQATGGGTDTQYF | TGCGCCAGCAGCCAAGCTACAGGGGGCGGCACAGATACGCAGTATTTT
TRBJ2-5 | - | TRBV28 | CASSSDSDTGETQYF | TGTGCCAGCAGTTCTGACAGCGATACGGGAGAGACCCAGTACTTC
TRBJ1-5 | - | TRBV27 | CASSIFGGLSNQPQHF | TGTGCCAGCAGTATCTTCGGTGGGCTAAGCAATCAGCCCCAGCATTTT
TRBJ1-5 | TRBD1 | TRBV28 | CASSSGQGNAQPQHF | TGTGCCAGCAGTTCAGGACAGGGTAATGCTCAGCCCCAGCATTTT
TRBJ2-1 | - | TRBV27 | CASSHYNEQFF | TGTGCCAGCAGTCATTACAATGAGCAGTTCTTC
TRBJ1-3 | - | TRBV6-6 | CASSNLWEAGNTIYF | TGTGCCAGCAGCAATCTCTGGGAGGCGGGAAACACCATATATTTT
TRBJ2-7 | TRBD2 | TRBV29-1 | CSTRLLAGDYEQYF | TGCAGCACCCGGCTGCTAGCGGGAGACTACGAGCAGTACTTC
TRBJ1-1 | - | TRBV7-9 | CASSLGTSSWDTEAFF | TGTGCCAGCAGCTTAGGGACATCCTCGTGGGACACTGAAGCTTTCTTT
TRBJ1-2 | - | TRBV4-3 | CASSQGLSNYGYTF | TGCGCCAGCAGCCAAGGACTGTCCAACTATGGCTACACCTTC
TRBJ1-2 | TRBD1 | TRBV11-1 | CASSLQGADGYTF | TGTGCCAGCAGCTTACAGGGGGCAGATGGCTACACCTTC
TRBJ2-1 | TRBD2 | TRBV9 | CASSVLAGALEQFF | TGTGCCAGCAGCGTACTAGCGGGGGCCCTCGAGCAGTTCTTC
TRBJ1-1 | - | TRBV6-1 | CASITGWNTEAFF | TGTGCCAGCATAACAGGGTGGAACACTGAAGCTTTCTTT
TRBJ2-5 | - | TRBV2 | CASSEYTSQETQYF | TGTGCCAGCAGTGAATATACCAGCCAAGAGACCCAGTACTTC
TRBJ2-3 | TRBD2 | TRBV9 | CASSETSGSTDTQYF | TGTGCCAGCAGCGAAACTAGCGGGAGCACAGATACGCAGTATTTT
TRBJ1-5 | TRBD1 | TRBV2 | CASSVDRGLSNQPQHF | TGTGCCAGCAGTGTGGACAGGGGGCTAAGCAATCAGCCCCAGCATTTT
TRBJ1-5 | - | TRBV6-6 | CASSYSGREGNQPQHF | TGTGCCAGCAGTTACTCGGGCAGGGAGGGCAATCAGCCCCAGCATTTT
TRBJ2-3 | TRBD1 | TRBV6-1 | CASSVDRDDTQYF | TGTGCCAGCAGTGTAGACAGGGACGATACGCAGTATTTT
TRBJ2-2 | TRBD2 | TRBV4-2 | CASAYREAESGELFF | TGTGCCAGCGCGTACCGGGAGGCCGAATCCGGGGAGCTGTTTTTT
TRBJ2-1 | - | TRBV30 | CAFMLLNEQFF | TGTGCCTTTATGCTACTCAATGAGCAGTTCTTC
TRBJ2-1 | TRBD1 | TRBV7-2 | CASSQDRGLYNEQFF | TGTGCCAGCAGCCAGGACAGGGGTCTCTACAATGAGCAGTTCTTC
TRBJ2-7 | - | TRBV4-3 | CASSQDSLSYEQYF | TGCGCCAGCAGCCAAGATAGTCTTAGCTACGAGCAGTACTTC
TRBJ1-5 | - | TRBV4-1 | CASSQGLATNQPQHF | TGCGCCAGCAGCCAGGGGCTCGCTACCAATCAGCCCCAGCATTTT
TRBJ2-7 | - | TRBV28 | CASSSHDRRSYEQYF | TGTGCCAGCAGTTCCCACGACAGGCGCTCCTACGAGCAGTACTTC
TRBJ2-5 | - | TRBV19 | CASSLLGAQETQYF | TGTGCCAGTAGTCTTTTAGGAGCGCAAGAGACCCAGTACTTC
TRBJ1-1 | - | TRBV11-3 | CASSLSAGNTEAFF | TGTGCCAGCAGCTTGTCGGCAGGGAACACTGAAGCTTTCTTT
TRBJ2-1 | TRBD1 | TRBV7-3 | CASSLTGQGGTGKNEQFF | TGTGCCAGCAGCTTAACGGGGCAAGGGGGGACAGGCAAGAATGAGCAGTTCTTC
TRBJ1-2 | TRBD1 | TRBV7-9 | CASSFPFWTGLSNYGYTF | TGTGCCAGCAGCTTCCCCTTTTGGACAGGACTCAGTAACTATGGCTACACCTTC
TRBJ2-5 | TRBD2 | TRBV6-5 | CASSPGTSGGAPYF | TGTGCCAGCAGTCCAGGGACTAGCGGGGGGGCGCCGTACTTC
TRBJ1-1 | - | TRBV7-9 | CASSLFGGTEAFF | TGTGCCAGCAGCTTATTTGGAGGCACTGAAGCTTTCTTT
TRBJ2-4 | - | TRBV28 | CASSLGPGLNQNIQYF | TGTGCCAGCAGTTTAGGCCCGGGGTTAAACCAAAACATTCAGTACTTC
TRBJ2-1 | TRBD2 | TRBV6-5 | CASSYLAGGYNEQFF | TGTGCCAGCAGTTACTTAGCGGGAGGATACAATGAGCAGTTCTTC
TRBJ1-1 | - | TRBV29-1 | CSVPGEGPTEAFF | TGCAGCGTGCCGGGGGAGGGACCCACTGAAGCTTTCTTT
TRBJ2-5 | TRBD1 | TRBV5-1 | CASSLGTGGETQYF | TGCGCCAGCAGCTTAGGGACAGGGGGGGAGACCCAGTACTTC
TRBJ1-1 | - | TRBV6-6 | CASSYPGNTEAFF | TGTGCCAGCAGTTACCCGGGGAACACTGAAGCTTTCTTT
TRBJ2-3 | TRBD2 | TRBV7-9 | CASSPPSGGTDTQYF | TGTGCCAGCAGCCCCCCTAGCGGGGGCACAGATACGCAGTATTTT
TRBJ2-1 | - | TRBV30 | CAWSLERRNEQFF | TGTGCCTGGAGCCTAGAAAGGAGGAATGAGCAGTTCTTC
TRBJ1-1 | - | TRBV7-6 | CASSLRGSNTEAFF | TGTGCCAGCAGCTTACGGGGGTCGAACACTGAAGCTTTCTTT
TRBJ2-7 | TRBD2 | TRBV27 | CATKTSGHSYEQYF | TGTGCCACCAAAACTAGCGGACACTCCTACGAGCAGTACTTC
TRBJ1-1 | TRBD1 | TRBV2 | CASRGQGWNTEAFF | TGTGCCAGCAGAGGACAGGGGTGGAACACTGAAGCTTTCTTT
TRBJ2-1 | TRBD1 | TRBV5-1 | CASSSRDSGRHEQFF | TGCGCCAGCAGCTCCCGGGACAGCGGACGCCATGAGCAGTTCTTC
TRBJ1-5 | TRBD1 | TRBV6-5 | CASSYGTGNQPQHF | TGTGCCAGCAGTTACGGGACAGGTAATCAGCCCCAGCATTTT
TRBJ1-2 | TRBD1 | TRBV7-9 | CASSLGRGQGAYGYTF | TGTGCCAGCAGCTTAGGTCGCGGACAGGGTGCATATGGCTACACCTTC
TRBJ1-3 | - | TRBV28 | CASSEGVSGNTIYF | TGTGCCAGCAGTGAGGGGGTCTCTGGAAACACCATATATTTT
TRBJ2-1 | TRBD1 | TRBV5-3 | CARSSIRDSAYNEQFF | TGTGCCAGAAGCTCAATCCGGGACAGTGCATACAATGAGCAGTTCTTC